The T cell receptor beta chain under discussion was sequenced for a study of cytomegalovirus exposure and HLA in healthy donors. PCR used 60 Vbeta primers and 13 Jbeta primers. Some clones are missing from TCRdb's copy, which holds only in-frame ones; the method was immunoSEQ multiplex PCR. The sample has 200,000 or so clones; 75% to 85% are singletons. The ends lost 0 bases at V and 5 bases at J; junction bases unmatched: 5. CDR1 and CDR2 (germline): ENHRY, SYGVKD. The CDR3 consists of 15 residues. The V and J genes are TRBV10-3 and TRBJ2-5; 8 positions agree with TRBD1. The receptor was derived from a woman aged 45-60 years in good health and CMV-seropositive. Sequenced sample: PBMCs. DNA for the CDR3: TGTGCCATCAGTGAGTCAAGGACAGGGCGGGAGACCCAGTACTTC. Residues: CAISESRTGRETQYF.